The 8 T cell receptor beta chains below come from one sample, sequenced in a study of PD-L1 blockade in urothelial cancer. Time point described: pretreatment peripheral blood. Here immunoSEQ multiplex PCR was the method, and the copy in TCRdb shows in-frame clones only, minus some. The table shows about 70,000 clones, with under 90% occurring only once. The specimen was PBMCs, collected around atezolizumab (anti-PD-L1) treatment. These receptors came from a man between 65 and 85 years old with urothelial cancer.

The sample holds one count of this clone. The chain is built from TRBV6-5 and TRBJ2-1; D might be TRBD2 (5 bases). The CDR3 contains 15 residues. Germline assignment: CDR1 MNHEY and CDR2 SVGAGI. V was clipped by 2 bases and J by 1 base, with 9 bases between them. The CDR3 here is CASSYGLASYNEQFF. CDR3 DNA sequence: TGTGCCAGCAGTTACGGGCTAGCATCCTACAATGAGCAGTTCTTC.

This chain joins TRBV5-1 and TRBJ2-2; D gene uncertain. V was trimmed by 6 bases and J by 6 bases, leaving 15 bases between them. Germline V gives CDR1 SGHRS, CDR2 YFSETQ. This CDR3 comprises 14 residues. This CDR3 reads CASKEPLSSGELFF. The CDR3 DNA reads TGCGCCAGCAAAGAGCCCCTAAGCTCCGGGGAGCTGTTTTTT.

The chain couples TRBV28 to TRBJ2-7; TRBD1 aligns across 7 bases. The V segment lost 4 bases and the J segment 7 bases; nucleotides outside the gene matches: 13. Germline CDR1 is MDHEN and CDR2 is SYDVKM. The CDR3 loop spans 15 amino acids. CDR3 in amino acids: CASSSGTARVGEQYF. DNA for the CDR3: TGTGCCAGCAGTTCCGGGACAGCCCGGGTAGGGGAGCAGTACTTC.

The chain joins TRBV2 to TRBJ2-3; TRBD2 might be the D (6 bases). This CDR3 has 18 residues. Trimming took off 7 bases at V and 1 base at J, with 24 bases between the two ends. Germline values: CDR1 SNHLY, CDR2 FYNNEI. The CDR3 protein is CASIPRSLAVSGTDTQYF. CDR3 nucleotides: TGTGCCAGCATACCCAGGAGTTTAGCGGTCTCCGGCACAGATACGCAGTATTTT.

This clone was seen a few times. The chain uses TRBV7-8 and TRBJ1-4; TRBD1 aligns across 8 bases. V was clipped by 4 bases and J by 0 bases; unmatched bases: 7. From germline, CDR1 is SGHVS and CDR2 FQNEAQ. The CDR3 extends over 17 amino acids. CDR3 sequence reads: CASSSLGQGATNEKLFF. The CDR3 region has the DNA TGTGCCAGCAGCTCTCTTGGACAGGGAGCAACTAATGAAAAACTGTTTTTT.

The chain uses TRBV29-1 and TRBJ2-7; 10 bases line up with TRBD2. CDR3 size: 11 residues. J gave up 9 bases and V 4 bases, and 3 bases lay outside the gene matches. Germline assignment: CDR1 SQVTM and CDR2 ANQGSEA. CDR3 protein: CSVGLAGAQYF. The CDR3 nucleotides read TGCAGCGTTGGACTAGCGGGTGCGCAGTACTTC.

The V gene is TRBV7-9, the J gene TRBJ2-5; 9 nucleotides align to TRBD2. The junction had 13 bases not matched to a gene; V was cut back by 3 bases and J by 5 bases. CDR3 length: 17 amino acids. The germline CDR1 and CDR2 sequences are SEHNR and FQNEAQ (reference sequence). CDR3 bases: TGTGCCAGCAGCTTTCAATCGGGTAGCGGGAGTTTGGAGACCCAGTACTTC. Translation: CASSFQSGSGSLETQYF.

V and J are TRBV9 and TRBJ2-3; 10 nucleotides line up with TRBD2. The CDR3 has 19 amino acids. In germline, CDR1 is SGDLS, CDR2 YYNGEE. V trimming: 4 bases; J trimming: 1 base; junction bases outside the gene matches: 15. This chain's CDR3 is CASSLGLAGAWIGTDTQYF. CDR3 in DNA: TGTGCCAGCAGCCTAGGGCTAGCGGGGGCCTGGATAGGCACAGATACGCAGTATTTT. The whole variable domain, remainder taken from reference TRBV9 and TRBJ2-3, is DSGVTQTPKHLITATGQRVTLRCSPRSGDLSVYWYQQSLDQGLQFLIQYYNGEERAKGNILERFSAQQFPDLHSELNLSSLELGDSALYFCASSLGLAGAWIGTDTQYFGPGTRLTVL.